This note documents a single T cell receptor beta chain sequence. This clonotype turned up a few times. Its antigen has not been determined. Within one base of it there is no much larger clone, and no base qualities were kept. These data come from a study of T-cell memory formation after mild COVID-19 (dated by TCRdb to the early 2020s). In the study overall: Most TCR sequence clusters were specific to one of the two donors. In a couple of donors, T-cell clones that expanded and contracted after mild COVID-19 were tracked by sequencing TCRalpha and TCRbeta repertoires over time. Two young, previously healthy adult volunteers made up the cohort, one male and one female.

At the junction V is shortened by 7 bases and J by 3 bases, with 13 bases in between. The CDR3 holds 14 amino acids from the cysteine to the phenylalanine. Here the CDR3 DNA is all that survives: 42 bases in frame from base 1. TCRdb lists the instrument as Illumina NovaSeq 6000. TCRalpha and TCRbeta cDNA libraries were constructed by 5'RACE with constant-segment primers, with sample barcodes and unique molecular identifiers being introduced. Trizol reagent was used to extract RNA from every sample. Library amplification was performed in two PCR steps, and a second sample barcode and Illumina TruSeq adapters were introduced in the second step. The libraries were sequenced on an Illumina NovaSeq using 2 x 150 bp paired-end reads. Per the original workflow: Demultiplexing of reads and collapsing into UMI-guided consensus sequences were performed with migec v1.2.7. Using mixcr v2.1.11, UMI consensuses were aligned to TRA and TRB V and J templates and then assembled into clonotypes. Expanded or contracted clonotypes were those called significant by both edgeR and NoisET, with noise models trained on biological replicates. For edgeR calls, a false discovery rate-adjusted p below 0.01 and a log2 fold-change threshold of 1 were applied. As an exploratory analysis of dynamics, PCA with hierarchical clustering was applied to max-normalized trajectories of the 1000 most abundant clonotypes. Each responding clone was given a CD4 or CD8 phenotype based on the CD4+ and CD8+ repertoires, which had been sequenced separately. TCRdb reworked the public reads: Q25 trimming with fastp, MiXCR clone assembly, productive beta chains retained. Entries that share a CDR3 protein sequence are merged under the most common genes and DNA. None of the V and J calls come from the authors' own analysis; TCRdb made them. Within this sample are approximately 50,000 distinct CDR3 sequences, with approximately 12% of them counted one time only. The ten largest clones represent almost 25% of the sample.

General conclusions and limits of the study: Contracting CD4+ clones were found mainly in CM and EM memory subsets, while CD8+ clones were enriched in EMRA. SARS-CoV-2 specificity of the second-wave clones peaking on day 37 was not confirmed. The study covered only two mild cases, and larger cohorts including severe cases with pre-infection samples were considered necessary. Clones that contracted from day 15 to 85 showed balanced CD4/CD8 phenotypes, whereas a second wave of clones that expanded from day 15 to 37 leaned towards CD4+. Some responding clones were found in pre-infection memory, which suggests that pre-existing cross-reactive memory T cells took part in the SARS-CoV-2 response.

PBMCs were isolated by Ficoll-Paque density gradient centrifugation. The sequence was collected from a man aged 18 to 35 who had mild COVID-19 (a few samples of this study predate the infection). The sample titles of this study are shuffled in the database, so cell type and time point are left out; the donor was told from shared clones. The sample taken for sequencing was PBMCs or a T cell subset sorted from them (not recorded which). The chain employs TRBV12-3 or TRBV12-4 and TRBJ2-1; perhaps TRBD1 is the D gene, with 6 bases matching. The encoded CDR3 is CASTYRDSYNEQFF. The base sequence is TGTGCCAGCACCTACAGGGATAGCTACAATGAGCAGTTCTTC.